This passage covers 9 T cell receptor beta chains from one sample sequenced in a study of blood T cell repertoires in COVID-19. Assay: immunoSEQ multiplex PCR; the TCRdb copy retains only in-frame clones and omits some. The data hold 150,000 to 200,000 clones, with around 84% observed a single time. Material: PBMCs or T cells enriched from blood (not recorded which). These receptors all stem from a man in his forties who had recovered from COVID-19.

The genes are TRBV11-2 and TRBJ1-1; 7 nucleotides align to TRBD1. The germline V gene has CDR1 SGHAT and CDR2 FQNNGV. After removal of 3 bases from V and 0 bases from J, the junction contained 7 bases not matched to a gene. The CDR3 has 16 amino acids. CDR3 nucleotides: TGTGCCAGCAGCTTCAGACAGGGACCCCTGAACACTGAAGCTTTCTTT. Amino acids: CASSFRQGPLNTEAFF.

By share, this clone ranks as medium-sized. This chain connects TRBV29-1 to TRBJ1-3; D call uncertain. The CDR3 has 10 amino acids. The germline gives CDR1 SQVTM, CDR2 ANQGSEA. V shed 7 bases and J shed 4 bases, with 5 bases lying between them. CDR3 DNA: TGCAGCGCCTTCGGAAACACCATATATTTT. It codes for CSAFGNTIYF.

DNA of the CDR3: TGTGCCTGGTCAGGTTCAAATCAGCCCCAGCATTTT. Protein: CAWSGSNQPQHF. The chain carries TRBV30 and TRBJ1-5; D gene unclear. Looked up from germline, CDR1 is GTSNPN and CDR2 is SVGIG (reference sequence). The CDR3 is 12 residues long. V was clipped by 5 bases and J by 4 bases, with 9 bases between them. The full variable domain, with the rest looked up from reference TRBV30 and TRBJ1-5, is SQTIHQWPATLVQPVGSPLSLECTVEGTSNPNLYWYRQAAGRGLQLLFYSVGIGQISSEVPQNLSASRPQDRQFILSSKKLLLSDSGFYLCAWSGSNQPQHFGDGTRLSIL.

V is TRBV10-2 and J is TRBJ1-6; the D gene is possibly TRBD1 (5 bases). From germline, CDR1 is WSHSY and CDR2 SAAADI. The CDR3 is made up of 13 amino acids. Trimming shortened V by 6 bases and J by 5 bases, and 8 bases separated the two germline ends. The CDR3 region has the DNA TGCGCCAGCAGGATGACAGATAATTCACCCCTCCACTTT. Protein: CASRMTDNSPLHF.

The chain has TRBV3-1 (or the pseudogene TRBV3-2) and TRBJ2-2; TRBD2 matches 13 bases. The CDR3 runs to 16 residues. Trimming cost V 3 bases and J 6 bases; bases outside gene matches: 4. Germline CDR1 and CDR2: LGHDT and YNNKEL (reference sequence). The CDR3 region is CASSQPGTSGAGELFF. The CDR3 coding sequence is TGTGCCAGCAGCCAGCCCGGGACTAGCGGGGCCGGGGAGCTGTTTTTT.

The CDR3 sequence: CASSLRWTGSNTEAFF. The CDR3 DNA sequence: TGCGCCAGCAGCTTGCGGTGGACAGGGTCGAACACTGAAGCTTTCTTT. The chain combines TRBV5-1 with TRBJ1-1; 8 bases map to TRBD1. V was pared by 1 base and J by 1 base, with 6 bases of the junction left unmatched. Looked up from germline, CDR1 is SGHRS and CDR2 is YFSETQ. CDR3 size: 16 residues.

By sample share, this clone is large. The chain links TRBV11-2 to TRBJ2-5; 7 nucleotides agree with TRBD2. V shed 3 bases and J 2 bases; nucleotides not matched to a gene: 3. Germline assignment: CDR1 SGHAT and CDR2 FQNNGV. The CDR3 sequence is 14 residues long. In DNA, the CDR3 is TGTGCCAGCAGCTTCTGGGGGGGGCAAGAGACCCAGTACTTC. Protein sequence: CASSFWGGQETQYF.

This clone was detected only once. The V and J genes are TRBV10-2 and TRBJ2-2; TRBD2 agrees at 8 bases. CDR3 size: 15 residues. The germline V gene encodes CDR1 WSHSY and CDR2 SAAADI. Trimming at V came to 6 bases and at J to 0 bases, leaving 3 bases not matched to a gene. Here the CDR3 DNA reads TGCGCCAGCAGCGGGGGGGCGTCGAACACCGGGGAGCTGTTTTTT. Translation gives CASSGGASNTGELFF.

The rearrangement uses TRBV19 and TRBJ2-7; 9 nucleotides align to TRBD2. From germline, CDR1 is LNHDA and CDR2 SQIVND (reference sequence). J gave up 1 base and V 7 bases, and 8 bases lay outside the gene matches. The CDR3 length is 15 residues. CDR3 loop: CASIIERGDSYEQYV. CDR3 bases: TGTGCCAGTATCATTGAGCGGGGGGATTCCTACGAGCAGTACGTC.